These T cell receptor beta chains were read from a single sample in a study of T cell responses to AZD1222 COVID-19 vaccine. Clones were read by immunoSEQ multiplex PCR, and TCRdb kept only the in-frame ones, dropping some. This table holds approximately 180,000 clones, about nine tenths found once. This sample comprised peripheral blood, obtained 28 days after the second dose of the MenACWY control vaccine. Receptors originate from an adult who received the MenACWY meningococcal vaccine as a control. CDR3s include the opening cysteine and the closing phenylalanine or tryptophan. D genes are given only for firm matches. Rows may omit the clone size; those that give it use once, few, many or a size class.

-	TRBV6-2/TRBV6-3	TRBJ2-7	-	CASSWGNYEQYF	TGTGCCAGCAGTTGGGGTAATTACGAGCAGTACTTC
-	TRBV5-4	TRBJ2-1	-	CASSLWRKTGASSYNEQFF	TGTGCCAGCAGCTTGTGGCGAAAGACAGGCGCCAGCTCCTACAATGAGCAGTTCTTC
-	TRBV19	TRBJ2-7	-	CASSIDLLPGEQYF	TGTGCCAGTAGTATAGATCTCTTGCCGGGGGAGCAGTACTTC
-	TRBV5-4	TRBJ1-5	TRBD1	CASSKDRGLGQPQHF	TGTGCCAGCAGCAAGGACAGGGGGCTTGGTCAGCCCCAGCATTTT
-	TRBV27	TRBJ2-7	-	CASGRWGGEQYF	TGTGCCAGCGGGAGATGGGGCGGCGAGCAGTACTTC
-	TRBV2	TRBJ2-7	-	CASRADGEQYF	TGTGCCAGCAGAGCCGATGGGGAGCAGTACTTC
-	TRBV4-1	TRBJ1-1	-	CASRRTENTEAFF	TGCGCCAGCAGAAGGACAGAGAACACTGAAGCTTTCTTT
-	TRBV6-5	TRBJ1-2	-	CASSYSGEWGGYTF	TGTGCCAGCAGTTACTCAGGGGAATGGGGTGGCTACACCTTC
-	TRBV28	TRBJ2-1	TRBD2	CASGLTSGRGEQFF	TGTGCCAGCGGGTTGACTAGCGGGAGAGGCGAGCAGTTCTTC
-	TRBV28	TRBJ2-5	-	CASSLIAEREETQYF	TGTGCCAGCAGTTTAATCGCAGAAAGGGAAGAGACCCAGTACTTC
-	TRBV11-2	TRBJ1-2	-	CASSLARADGYTF	TGTGCCAGCAGCTTGGCGAGGGCGGATGGCTACACCTTC
-	TRBV9	TRBJ2-1	-	CASSSSGNEQFF	TGTGCCAGCAGCTCTTCAGGGAATGAGCAGTTCTTC
-	TRBV7-9	TRBJ2-3	-	CASKGGDTQYF	TGTGCCAGCAAGGGGGGAGATACGCAGTATTTT
few	TRBV15	TRBJ2-5	TRBD1	CATERDRGLFETQYF	TGTGCCACTGAGCGAGACAGGGGGCTTTTCGAGACCCAGTACTTC
-	TRBV29-1	TRBJ1-1	-	CSVEDLDPNTEAFF	TGCAGCGTTGAAGATCTTGACCCAAACACTGAAGCTTTCTTT
-	TRBV28	TRBJ1-2	TRBD1	CASSFGGQVFNYGYTF	TGTGCCAGCAGTTTCGGCGGACAGGTTTTCAACTATGGCTACACCTTC
-	TRBV4-2	TRBJ2-5	-	CASSQDVTGAETQYF	TGTGCCAGCAGCCAAGATGTCACGGGAGCCGAGACCCAGTACTTC
-	TRBV27	TRBJ1-3	TRBD1	CASSSGQAGSGNTIYF	TGTGCCAGCAGTTCTGGACAGGCGGGCTCTGGAAACACCATATATTTT
-	TRBV10-2	TRBJ1-2	-	CASRERQLYGYTF	TGCGCCAGCAGGGAAAGGCAGCTATACGGCTACACCTTC
once	TRBV29-1	TRBJ1-1	-	CSVVLLWEGRTEAFF	TGCAGCGTTGTTCTTCTTTGGGAGGGGCGGACTGAAGCTTTCTTT
-	TRBV18	TRBJ1-1	-	CASSLLLDTEAFF	TGTGCCAGCTCACTTCTACTTGACACTGAAGCTTTCTTT
-	TRBV7-9	TRBJ2-1	-	CASSVPDEQFF	TGTGCCAGCAGCGTCCCAGATGAGCAGTTCTTC
-	TRBV28	TRBJ1-5	-	CASSPGQSNQPQHF	TGTGCCAGCAGTCCAGGACAGTCCAATCAGCCCCAGCATTTT
-	TRBV12-3/TRBV12-4	TRBJ1-1	-	CASSLDRATEAFF	TGTGCCAGCAGTTTAGATAGGGCCACTGAAGCTTTCTTT
-	TRBV6-5	TRBJ2-6	-	CASSYSGGSGANVLTF	TGTGCCAGCAGTTACTCGGGGGGAAGTGGGGCCAACGTCCTGACTTTC
-	TRBV2	TRBJ1-2	-	CARAGTGLRAYGYTF	TGTGCCCGCGCGGGTACAGGTTTGCGGGCCTATGGCTACACCTTC
-	TRBV19	TRBJ1-1	-	CASRRSSNWNTEAFF	TGTGCCAGCCGACGGTCGAGTAATTGGAACACTGAAGCTTTCTTT
-	TRBV27	TRBJ2-6	-	CASSLTGANVLTF	TGTGCCAGCAGTTTGACTGGGGCCAACGTCCTGACTTTC
-	TRBV6-5	TRBJ1-3	-	CASSHPSHGNTIYF	TGTGCCAGCAGCCACCCGAGCCATGGAAACACCATATATTTT
once	TRBV19	TRBJ2-2	-	CASSSRTVTGELFF	TGTGCCAGTAGTAGCCGGACAGTAACCGGGGAGCTGTTTTTT
-	TRBV30	TRBJ1-1	-	CAWSGGSFVAFF	TGTGCCTGGAGCGGTGGCTCATTTGTGGCTTTCTTT
-	TRBV28	TRBJ2-7	TRBD1	CASGTATYEQYF	TGTGCCAGCGGGACAGCCACCTACGAGCAGTACTTC
-	TRBV28	TRBJ1-2	-	CASSTPGHYYGYTF	TGTGCCAGCAGCACACCGGGACACTATTATGGCTACACCTTC
-	TRBV19	TRBJ1-5	-	CASSTHSNQPQHF	TGTGCCAGTAGTACCCACAGCAATCAGCCCCAGCATTTT
once	TRBV5-4	TRBJ2-1	TRBD1	CASSLIGRGSYNEQFF	TGTGCCAGCAGCTTGATCGGCAGGGGGTCCTACAATGAGCAGTTCTTC
-	TRBV28	TRBJ2-1	TRBD1	CASSLSGTGLGEQFF	TGTGCCAGCAGTTTGAGCGGGACAGGGTTAGGAGAGCAGTTCTTC
-	TRBV7-9	TRBJ2-2	-	CASSRLGTGELFF	TGTGCCAGCAGCCGACTGGGCACCGGGGAGCTGTTTTTT
-	TRBV6-1	TRBJ1-6	-	CASSEYGTENSPLHF	TGTGCCAGCAGTGAATACGGGACTGAGAATTCACCCCTCCACTTT
-	TRBV24-1	TRBJ2-7	-	CATSDWQGYEQYF	TGTGCCACCAGTGATTGGCAGGGCTACGAGCAGTACTTC
-	TRBV5-4	TRBJ2-5	-	CASSSTVQETQYF	TGTGCCAGCAGCTCGACAGTCCAAGAGACCCAGTACTTC
-	TRBV10-2	TRBJ1-3	TRBD1	CASRTGGWNTIYF	TGCGCCAGCAGAACAGGGGGATGGAACACCATATATTTT
-	TRBV7-9	TRBJ2-2	TRBD2	CASSLGQGLGISGELFF	TGTGCCAGCAGCTTAGGCCAGGGACTAGGAATCAGCGGGGAGCTGTTTTTT